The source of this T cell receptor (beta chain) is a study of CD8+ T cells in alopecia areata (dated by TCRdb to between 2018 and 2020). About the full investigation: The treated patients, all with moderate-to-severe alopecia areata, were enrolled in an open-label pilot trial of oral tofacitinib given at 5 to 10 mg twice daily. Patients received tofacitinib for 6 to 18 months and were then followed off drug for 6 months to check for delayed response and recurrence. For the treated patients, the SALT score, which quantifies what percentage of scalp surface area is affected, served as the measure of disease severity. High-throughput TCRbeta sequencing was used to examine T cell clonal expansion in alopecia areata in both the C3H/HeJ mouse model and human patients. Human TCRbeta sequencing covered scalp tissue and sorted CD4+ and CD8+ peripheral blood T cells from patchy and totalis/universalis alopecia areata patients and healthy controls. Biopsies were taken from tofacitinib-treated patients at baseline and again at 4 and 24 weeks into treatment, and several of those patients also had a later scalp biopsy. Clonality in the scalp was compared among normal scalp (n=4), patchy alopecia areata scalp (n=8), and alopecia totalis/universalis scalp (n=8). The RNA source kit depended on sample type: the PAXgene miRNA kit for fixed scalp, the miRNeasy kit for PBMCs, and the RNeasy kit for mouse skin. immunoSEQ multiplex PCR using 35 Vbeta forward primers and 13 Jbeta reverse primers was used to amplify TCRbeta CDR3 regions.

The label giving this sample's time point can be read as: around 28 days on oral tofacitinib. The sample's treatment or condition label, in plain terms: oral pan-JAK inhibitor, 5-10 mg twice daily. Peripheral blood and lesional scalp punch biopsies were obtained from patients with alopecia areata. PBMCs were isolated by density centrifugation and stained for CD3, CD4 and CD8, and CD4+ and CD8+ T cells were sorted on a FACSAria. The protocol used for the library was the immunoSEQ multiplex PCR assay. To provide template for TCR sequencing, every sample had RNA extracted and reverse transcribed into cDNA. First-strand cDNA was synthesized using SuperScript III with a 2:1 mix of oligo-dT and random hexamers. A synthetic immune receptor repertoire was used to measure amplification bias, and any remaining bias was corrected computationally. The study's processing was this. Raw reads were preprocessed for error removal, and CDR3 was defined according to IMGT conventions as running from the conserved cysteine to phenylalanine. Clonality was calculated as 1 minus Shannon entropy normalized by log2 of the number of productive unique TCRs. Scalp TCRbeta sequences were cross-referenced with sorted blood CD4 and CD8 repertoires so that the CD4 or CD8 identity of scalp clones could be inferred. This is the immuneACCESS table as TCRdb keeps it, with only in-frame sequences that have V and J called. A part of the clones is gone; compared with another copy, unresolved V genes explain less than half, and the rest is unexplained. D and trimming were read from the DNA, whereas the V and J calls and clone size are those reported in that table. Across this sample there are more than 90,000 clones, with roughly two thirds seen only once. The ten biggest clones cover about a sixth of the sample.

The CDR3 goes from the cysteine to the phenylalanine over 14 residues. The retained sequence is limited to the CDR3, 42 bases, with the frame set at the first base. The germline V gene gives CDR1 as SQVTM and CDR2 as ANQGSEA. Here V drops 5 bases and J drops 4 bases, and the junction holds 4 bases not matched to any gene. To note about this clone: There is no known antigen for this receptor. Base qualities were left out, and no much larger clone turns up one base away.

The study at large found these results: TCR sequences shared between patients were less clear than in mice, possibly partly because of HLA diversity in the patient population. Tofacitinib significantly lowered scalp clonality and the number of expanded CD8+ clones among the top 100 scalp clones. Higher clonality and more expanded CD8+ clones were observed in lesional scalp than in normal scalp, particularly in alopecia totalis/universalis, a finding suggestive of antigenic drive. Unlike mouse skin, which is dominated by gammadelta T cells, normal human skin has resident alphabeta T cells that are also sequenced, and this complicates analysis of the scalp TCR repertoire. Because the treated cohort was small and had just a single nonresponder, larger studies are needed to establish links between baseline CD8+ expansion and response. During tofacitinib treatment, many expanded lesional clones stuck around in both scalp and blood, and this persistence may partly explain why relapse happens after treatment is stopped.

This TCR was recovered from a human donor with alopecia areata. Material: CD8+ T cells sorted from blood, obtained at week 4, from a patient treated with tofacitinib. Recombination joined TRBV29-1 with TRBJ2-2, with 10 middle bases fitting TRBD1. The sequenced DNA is TGCAGCGTTTTAGGGACAGGGGTCACCGGGGAGCTGTTTTTT. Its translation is CSVLGTGVTGELFF.